This T cell receptor beta chain appears in the sequencing data of a study of T cells in Graves' hyperthyroidism and ophthalmopathy. Worth noting for this clonotype: It may be a read error: a sequence one base away is much more abundant.

Template material for amplifying TCR beta CDR3 regions consisted of RNA transcripts. The HTBI set primed first-round TCR CDR3 RT-PCR. TCRdb ran MiXCR on the multiplex PCR reads and lists one entry per CDR3 protein. The table lists roughly 180,000 distinct CDR3 sequences, over 8% of them singletons. Newly diagnosed hyperthyroidism, duration under 2 months, in patients aged 18 to 65. Uncontrolled infections, other autoimmune diseases, pregnancy or lactation led to exclusion of patients. The blood sample dates from first hyperthyroidism diagnosis, preceding any ophthalmopathy symptoms. CDR1 is SNHLY, CDR2 FYNNEI, per germline. This CDR3 comprises 14 residues.

The V and J genes are TRBV2 and TRBJ2-7; 8 bases are a match to TRBD1. Material: blood. This receptor was obtained from a woman aged 18-29 years with Graves' hyperthyroidism that later progressed to Graves' ophthalmopathy. CDR3 protein: CAGSPGQGPYEQYF. The CDR3 DNA follows: TGTGCCGGCAGTCCCGGACAGGGCCCCTACGAGCAGTACTTC.